This is a list of T cell receptor beta chains from one sample in a study of T cell responses to AZD1222 COVID-19 vaccine. Assay used: immunoSEQ multiplex PCR; TCRdb lists only in-frame clones, some missing. The data contain 120,000 or so clones, 80% to 90% of them seen just once; the ten biggest clones take up more than 5.5%. The material was peripheral blood, obtained on day 0 of AZD1222 vaccination. The receptors shown here come from an adult in good health. Each CDR3 is given with its conserved first and last residue. A D gene is named only where the DNA matches it firmly. Expanded clones are given a class, and other clones once, few, many or no size at all.

few	TRBV7-8	.	TRBJ2-5	CASSFGGFGDQETQYF	TGTGCCAGCAGCTTTGGGGGGTTTGGGGATCAAGAGACCCAGTACTTC
.	TRBV5-1	.	TRBJ1-2	CASSSGPNDNYGYTF	TGCGCCAGCTCGAGTGGCCCTAACGATAACTATGGCTACACCTTC
.	TRBV2	.	TRBJ1-1	CASSENLGDTEAFF	TGTGCCAGCAGTGAAAATCTAGGAGACACTGAAGCTTTCTTT
once	TRBV10-3	TRBD1	TRBJ1-2	CAINVDRGYTNYGYTF	TGTGCCATCAATGTCGACAGGGGGTATACTAACTATGGCTACACCTTC
few	TRBV4-1	TRBD1	TRBJ2-5	CASSQDPAVQGMDGETQYF	TGCGCCAGCAGCCAAGATCCCGCGGTACAGGGGATGGATGGAGAGACCCAGTACTTC
once	TRBV29-1	TRBD2	TRBJ2-1	CSVLAGSSSYNEQFF	TGCAGCGTGTTAGCGGGGTCGAGCTCCTACAATGAGCAGTTCTTC
.	TRBV6-1	.	TRBJ1-5	CASSENGPNQPQHF	TGTGCCAGCAGTGAAAATGGTCCCAATCAGCCCCAGCATTTT
.	TRBV5-4	TRBD1	TRBJ2-2	CASSLGTGATGELFF	TGTGCCAGCAGCTTGGGGACAGGGGCCACCGGGGAGCTGTTTTTT
.	TRBV10-1	.	TRBJ1-1	CASRLGDNTEAFF	TGCGCCAGCAGATTAGGGGACAACACTGAAGCTTTCTTT
.	TRBV9	TRBD2	TRBJ2-3	CASSIRTSGLGDTQYF	TGTGCCAGCAGCATTAGGACTAGCGGGCTCGGGGATACGCAGTATTTT
.	TRBV25-1	.	TRBJ2-3	CASSHIRGSTDTQYF	TGTGCCAGCTCCCACATTCGGGGGAGCACAGATACGCAGTATTTT
few	TRBV3-1/TRBV3-2	TRBD1	TRBJ1-2	CASSHPDRSGGGYTF	TGTGCCAGCAGCCACCCGGACAGGTCAGGCGGAGGCTACACCTTC
.	TRBV19	.	TRBJ1-1	CATTRLGNTEAFF	TGTGCCACGACCCGCCTGGGGAACACTGAAGCTTTCTTT
.	TRBV9	.	TRBJ2-7	CASSAGQWGYEQYF	TGTGCCAGCAGTGCCGGACAGTGGGGTTACGAGCAGTACTTC
.	TRBV6-5	TRBD1	TRBJ1-3	CASRTGVGNTIYF	TGTGCCAGCAGGACAGGGGTTGGAAACACCATATATTTT
.	TRBV30	.	TRBJ2-3	CAWDGGYTDTQYF	TGTGCCTGGGATGGGGGGTACACAGATACGCAGTATTTT
once	TRBV30	.	TRBJ1-2	CAWSPSNYGYTF	TGTGCCTGGAGTCCCTCGAACTATGGCTACACCTTC
few	TRBV10-1	TRBD1	TRBJ1-1	CASSAGTGLFF	TGCGCCAGCAGTGCCGGGACAGGGCTTTTCTTT
.	TRBV18	TRBD1	TRBJ1-4	CASSPLGTGSEKLFF	TGTGCCAGCTCACCACTGGGGACAGGGTCGGAAAAACTGTTTTTT
.	TRBV14	.	TRBJ1-6	CASSQSWGEYSPLHF	TGTGCCAGCAGCCAATCTTGGGGGGAGTATTCACCCCTCCACTTT
once	TRBV15	.	TRBJ1-4	CATSSTRLPNEKLFF	TGTGCCACCAGCAGTACCCGATTACCTAATGAAAAACTGTTTTTT
.	TRBV7-9	.	TRBJ1-2	CASSLGLPRGGYTF	TGTGCCAGCAGCTTAGGGCTCCCCCGAGGGGGCTACACCTTC
.	TRBV7-9	.	TRBJ1-1	CASSLPTGLSEAFF	TGTGCCAGCAGCCTCCCTACAGGGCTTTCTGAAGCTTTCTTT
few	TRBV18	.	TRBJ1-1	CASSPSRGGDTEAFF	TGTGCCAGCTCACCGTCCCGCGGTGGGGACACTGAAGCTTTCTTT
.	TRBV27	.	TRBJ1-1	CASSQWGRIDTEAFF	TGTGCCAGCAGTCAATGGGGCAGAATCGACACTGAAGCTTTCTTT
.	TRBV6-5	.	TRBJ1-1	CASRGQLNTEAFF	TGTGCCAGCAGGGGTCAGTTGAACACTGAAGCTTTCTTT
.	TRBV7-9	.	TRBJ2-7	CASSLVGPEQYF	TGTGCCAGCAGCTTAGTGGGGCCCGAGCAGTACTTC
.	TRBV7-2	.	TRBJ2-3	CASSRDWSDTQYF	TGTGCCAGCAGCCGGGACTGGTCAGATACGCAGTATTTT
once	TRBV18	.	TRBJ1-1	CASSPSLRGDTEAFF	TGTGCCAGCTCACCGTCTTTGCGGGGAGACACTGAAGCTTTCTTT
many	TRBV5-1	TRBD1	TRBJ2-7	CASRLGHPGGEQYF	TGCGCCAGCAGGTTGGGACACCCAGGGGGCGAGCAGTACTTC
.	TRBV19	.	TRBJ2-2	CASSRGRRSGELFF	TGTGCCAGTAGTAGGGGTAGGCGTTCCGGGGAGCTGTTTTTT
once	TRBV20-1	.	TRBJ1-5	CSASISGSPTGQPQHF	TGCAGTGCTAGTATCTCCGGGTCCCCAACGGGTCAGCCCCAGCATTTT
.	TRBV7-9	.	TRBJ1-1	CASSLTGPTEAFF	TGTGCCAGCAGCCTCACGGGGCCCACTGAAGCTTTCTTT
.	TRBV21-1	.	TRBJ1-5	CASSYSASGYQPQHF	TGTGCCAGCTCCTACAGCGCTAGTGGGTATCAGCCCCAGCATTTT
.	TRBV3-1/TRBV3-2	.	TRBJ2-1	CASSQDPGESYNEQFF	TGTGCCAGCAGCCAAGATCCCGGCGAGTCCTACAATGAGCAGTTCTTC
.	TRBV6-2/TRBV6-3	TRBD1	TRBJ1-2	CASSYGTGNYGYTF	TGTGCCAGCAGTTACGGGACAGGAAACTATGGCTACACCTTC
.	TRBV10-3	TRBD2	TRBJ2-7	CAIRELADDYEQYF	TGTGCCATCAGGGAACTAGCGGACGACTACGAGCAGTACTTC
.	TRBV9	.	TRBJ1-5	CASSVTGYQPQHF	TGTGCCAGCAGCGTCACAGGGTACCAGCCCCAGCATTTT
.	TRBV6-1	.	TRBJ1-6	CASSEALSNWDSPLHF	TGTGCCAGCAGTGAAGCGCTGTCGAATTGGGATTCACCCCTCCACTTT
.	TRBV28	.	TRBJ2-7	CASSLVGEQYF	TGTGCCAGCAGTTTAGTTGGCGAGCAGTACTTC
.	TRBV9	.	TRBJ2-1	CASSQDRSEQFF	TGTGCCAGCAGCCAAGACAGGTCAGAGCAGTTCTTC
.	TRBV6-5	TRBD2	TRBJ2-3	CASRAGGTDTQYF	TGTGCCAGCAGGGCGGGGGGCACAGATACGCAGTATTTT
.	TRBV18	.	TRBJ1-4	CASSRQATNEKLFF	TGTGCCAGCTCACGACAGGCAACTAATGAAAAACTGTTTTTT